This T cell receptor beta chain was captured in a study of blood T cell repertoires in COVID-19. On the study more broadly: COVID-19 samples, acute and convalescent, were from the United States, Italy and Spain. Nucleic acid was either cDNA or gDNA, and it came from T cells, B-cell-depleted T cells, or PBMCs.

The authors' processing: Estimation of nucleated cell counts relied on the amplification of reference gene primers. The method was immunoSEQ multiplex PCR; TCRdb's version includes in-frame clones alone and lacks a portion of them. V and J calls and clone size are given by that table; D and trimming were obtained from the DNA. The table lists 110,000 to 150,000 clones, approximately 88% of them singletons. Trimming cost V 6 bases and J 8 bases, with 16 bases left between them. Germline V gene data show CDR1 as MNHEY and CDR2 as SVGAGI. This CDR3 contains 13 residues. This TCR came from a woman between 45 and 65 years old with acute or convalescent COVID-19. Sequences were obtained from peripheral blood. The V gene is TRBV6-5, the J gene TRBJ1-1; D perhaps matches TRBD1 (5 bases). As DNA, the CDR3 is TGTGCCAGCAGGGCCGCAGGCCAGGGCGAAGCTTTCTTT. Translated, it gives CASRAAGQGEAFF.